This TCR beta chain was identified during a study of blood T cell repertoires in COVID-19. Study summary: Sites in the United States, Italy and Spain provided acute and convalescent COVID-19 samples. From T cells, B-cell-depleted T cells, or PBMCs came the material, which was cDNA or gDNA.

In germline, CDR1 is LNHDA, CDR2 SQIVND (reference sequence). J gave up 6 bases and V 6 bases, and 7 bases lay outside the gene matches. The CDR3 extends over 14 amino acids. Authors' methods: Estimation of nucleated cell counts was performed using reference gene primer amplification. Assay: immunoSEQ multiplex PCR; the TCRdb copy retains only in-frame clones and omits some. V, J and clone size were drawn from that table, and D and trimming were deduced from the DNA. The top ten clones hold less than 3% of a sample with fewer than 150,000 clones, roughly 85% of them seen once. The TCR was taken from a man aged 45-60 years with acute or convalescent COVID-19. The chain combines TRBV19 with TRBJ1-1, with 10 bases matching TRBD1. Source material: peripheral blood. Here the CDR3 reads CASRRTGGAPEAFF. The CDR3 DNA sequence: TGTGCCAGTAGAAGGACAGGGGGGGCCCCTGAAGCTTTCTTT.